These 4 T cell receptor beta chains originate from one sample sequenced in a study of T cell responses to AZD1222 COVID-19 vaccine. TCRdb's copy holds only in-frame clones and misses some; the assay was immunoSEQ multiplex PCR. The sample records about 130,000 clones, roughly nine tenths being singletons. Sequenced here: peripheral blood, sampled on day 0 of AZD1222 vaccination. The receptors were sampled from an adult in good health.

A remark on this clone: One end of the junction varies from germline; a read error may be responsible. This chain joins TRBV7-7 and TRBJ2-7; TRBD1 matches at 10 bases. From germline, CDR1 is SSHAT and CDR2 FNYEAQ (reference sequence). The CDR3 is 15 residues long. The CDR3 sequence is CASSSRDRGQHEQYF. CDR3 DNA sequence: TGTGCTAGCAGCTCCCGGGACAGGGGTCAACACGAGCAGTACTTC.

This clone was detected only once. The gene calls are TRBV29-1 and TRBJ1-6; no clear D gene. Germline V lookup: CDR1 SQVTM, CDR2 ANQGSEA. There are 12 residues in the CDR3. The ends were cut back, 4 bases at V and 6 bases at J, with 7 bases in the middle. The CDR3 bases are TGCAGCGTTGGGAGGGTTAATTCACCCCTCCACTTT. Protein product: CSVGRVNSPLHF.

V usage is TRBV18 and J usage is TRBJ1-5, with a weak D call TRBD1 (6 bases). The CDR3 is made up of 14 amino acids. V was cut by 4 bases and J by 4 bases, with 11 bases left in between. In germline, CDR1 is KGHSH, CDR2 LQKENI. As DNA, the CDR3 is TGTGCCAGCTCACTACAAGACAGGAATCAGCCCCAGCATTTT. Protein sequence: CASSLQDRNQPQHF. Full variable domain (remainder filled in from reference TRBV18 and TRBJ1-5): NAGVMQNPRHLVRRRGQEARLRCSPMKGHSHVYWYRQLPEEGLKFMVYLQKENIIDESGMPKERFSAEFPKEGPSILRIQQVVRGDSAAYFCASSLQDRNQPQHFGDGTRLSIL.

The chain joins TRBV28 to TRBJ1-5; D unresolved. The CDR3 has 12 residues. Germline V lookup: CDR1 MDHEN, CDR2 SYDVKM. Trimming stripped 7 bases from V and 6 bases from J, with 10 bases between. CDR3 coding DNA: TGTGCCAGCAACGTCGGGGTTCAGCCCCAGCATTTT. Amino acids: CASNVGVQPQHF.